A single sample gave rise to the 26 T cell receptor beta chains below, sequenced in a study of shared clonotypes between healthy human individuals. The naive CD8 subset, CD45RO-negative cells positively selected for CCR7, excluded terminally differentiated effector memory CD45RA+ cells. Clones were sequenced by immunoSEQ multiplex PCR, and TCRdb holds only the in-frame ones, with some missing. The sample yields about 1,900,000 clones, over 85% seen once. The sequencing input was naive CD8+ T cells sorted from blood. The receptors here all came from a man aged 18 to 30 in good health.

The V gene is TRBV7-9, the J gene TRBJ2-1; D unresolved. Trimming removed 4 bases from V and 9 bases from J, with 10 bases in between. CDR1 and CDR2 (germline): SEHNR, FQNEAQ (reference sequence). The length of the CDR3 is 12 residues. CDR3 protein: CASSSDWAEQFF. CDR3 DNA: TGTGCCAGCAGCTCCGACTGGGCTGAGCAGTTCTTC. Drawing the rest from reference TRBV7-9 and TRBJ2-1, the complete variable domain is DTGVSQNPRHKITKRGQNVTFRCDPISEHNRLYWYRQTLGQGPEFLTYFQNEAQLEKSRLLSDRFSAERPKGSFSTLEIQRTEQGDSAMYLCASSSDWAEQFFGPGTRLTVL.

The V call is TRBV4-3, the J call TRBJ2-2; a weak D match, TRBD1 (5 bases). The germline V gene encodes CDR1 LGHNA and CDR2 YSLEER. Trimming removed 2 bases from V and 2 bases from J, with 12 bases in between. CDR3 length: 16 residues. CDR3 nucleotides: TGCGCCAGCAGCCAACCCGTAGGGGCCAACACCGGGGAGCTGTTTTTT. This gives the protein CASSQPVGANTGELFF.

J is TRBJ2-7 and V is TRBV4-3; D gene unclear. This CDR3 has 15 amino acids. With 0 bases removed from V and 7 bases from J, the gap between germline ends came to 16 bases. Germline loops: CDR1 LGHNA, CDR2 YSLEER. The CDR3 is CASSQDLDGRGEQYF. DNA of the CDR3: TGCGCCAGCAGCCAAGATCTGGACGGCCGTGGGGAGCAGTACTTC.

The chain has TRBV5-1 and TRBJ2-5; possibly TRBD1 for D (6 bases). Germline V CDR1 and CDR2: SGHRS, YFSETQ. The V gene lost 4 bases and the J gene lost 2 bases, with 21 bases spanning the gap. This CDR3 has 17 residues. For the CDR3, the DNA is TGCGCCAGCAGCACAACGACGACAGGTTCTTTACAAGAGACCCAGTACTTC. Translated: CASSTTTTGSLQETQYF.

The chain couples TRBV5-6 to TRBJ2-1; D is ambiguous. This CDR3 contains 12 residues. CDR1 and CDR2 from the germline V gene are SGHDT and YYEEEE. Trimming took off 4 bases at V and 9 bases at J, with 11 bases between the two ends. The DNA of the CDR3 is TGTGCCAGCAGCCAGCAGCATGTTGAGCAGTTCTTC. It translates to CASSQQHVEQFF.

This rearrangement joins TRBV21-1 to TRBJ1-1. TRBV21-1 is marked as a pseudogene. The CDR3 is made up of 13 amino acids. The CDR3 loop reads CASTGSVNTEAFF. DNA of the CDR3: TGTGCCAGCACCGGTTCCGTGAACACTGAAGCTTTCTTT.

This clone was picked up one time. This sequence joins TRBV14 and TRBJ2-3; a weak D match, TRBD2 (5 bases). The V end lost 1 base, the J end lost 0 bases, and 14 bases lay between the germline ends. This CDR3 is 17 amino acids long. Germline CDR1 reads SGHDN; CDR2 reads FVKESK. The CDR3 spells CASSQGIIPGSTDTQYF. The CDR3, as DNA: TGTGCCAGCAGCCAAGGGATCATCCCGGGGAGCACAGATACGCAGTATTTT.

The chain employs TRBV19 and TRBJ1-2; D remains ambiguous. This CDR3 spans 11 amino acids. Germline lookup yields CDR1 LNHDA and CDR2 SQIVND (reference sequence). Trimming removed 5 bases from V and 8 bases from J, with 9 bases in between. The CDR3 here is CASSAGWGYTF. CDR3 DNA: TGTGCCAGTAGTGCCGGTTGGGGCTACACCTTC.

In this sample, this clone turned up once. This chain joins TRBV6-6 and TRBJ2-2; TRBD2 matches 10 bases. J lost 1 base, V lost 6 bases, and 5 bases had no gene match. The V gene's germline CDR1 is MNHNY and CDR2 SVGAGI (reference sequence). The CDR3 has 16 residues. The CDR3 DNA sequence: TGTGCCAGCAGCTCTCCTAGCGGGGGGAACACCGGGGAGCTGTTTTTT. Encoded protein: CASSSPSGGNTGELFF.

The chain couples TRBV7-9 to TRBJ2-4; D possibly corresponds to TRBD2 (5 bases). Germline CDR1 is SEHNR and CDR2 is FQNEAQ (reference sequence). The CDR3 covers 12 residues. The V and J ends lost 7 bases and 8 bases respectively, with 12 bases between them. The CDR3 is CASMGAVDIQYF. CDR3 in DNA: TGTGCCAGCATGGGAGCGGTGGACATTCAGTACTTC.

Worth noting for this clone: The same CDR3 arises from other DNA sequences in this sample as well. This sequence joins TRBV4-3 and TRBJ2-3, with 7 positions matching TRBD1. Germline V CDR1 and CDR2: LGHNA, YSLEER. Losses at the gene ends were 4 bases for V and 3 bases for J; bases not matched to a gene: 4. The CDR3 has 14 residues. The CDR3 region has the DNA TGCGCCAGCAGCCCGGGACAGTTAACAGATACGCAGTATTTT. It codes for CASSPGQLTDTQYF.

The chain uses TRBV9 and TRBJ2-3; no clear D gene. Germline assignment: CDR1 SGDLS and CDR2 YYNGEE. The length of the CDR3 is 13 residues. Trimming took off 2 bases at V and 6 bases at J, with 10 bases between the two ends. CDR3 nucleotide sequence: TGTGCCAGCAGCGTCCAGTTTCAGGATACGCAGTATTTT. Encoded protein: CASSVQFQDTQYF.

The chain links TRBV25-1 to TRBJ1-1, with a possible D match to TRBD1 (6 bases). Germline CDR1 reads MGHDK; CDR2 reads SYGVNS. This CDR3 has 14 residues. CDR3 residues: CVERAGEGNTEAFF. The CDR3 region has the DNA TGTGTCGAGAGGGCAGGGGAAGGGAACACTGAAGCTTTCTTT.

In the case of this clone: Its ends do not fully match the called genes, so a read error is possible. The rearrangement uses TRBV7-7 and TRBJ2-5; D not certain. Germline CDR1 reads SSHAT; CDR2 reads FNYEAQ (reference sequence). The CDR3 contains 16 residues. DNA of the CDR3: TGTGCTAGCAGTCCCATTTCCCTAGGGCCACAAGAGACCCAGTACTTC. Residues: CASSPISLGPQETQYF.

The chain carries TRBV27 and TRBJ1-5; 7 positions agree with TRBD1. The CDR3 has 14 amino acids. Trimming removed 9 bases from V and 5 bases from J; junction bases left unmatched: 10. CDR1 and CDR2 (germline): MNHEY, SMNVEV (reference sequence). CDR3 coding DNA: TGTGCCAGGGATGAGGGACAGTTTCATCAGCCCCAGCATTTT. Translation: CARDEGQFHQPQHF.

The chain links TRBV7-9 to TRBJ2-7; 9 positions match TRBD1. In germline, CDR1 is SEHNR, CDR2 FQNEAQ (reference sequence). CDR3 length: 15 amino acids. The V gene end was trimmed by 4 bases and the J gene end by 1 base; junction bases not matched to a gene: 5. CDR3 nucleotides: TGTGCCAGCAGCTCCACAGGGGGCAAGTCCTACGAGCAGTACTTC. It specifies CASSSTGGKSYEQYF.

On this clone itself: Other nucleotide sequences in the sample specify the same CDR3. CDR3: CASSSGTTNEKLFF. CDR3 nucleotide sequence: TGTGCCAGCAGCTCCGGGACGACTAATGAAAAACTGTTTTTT. J is TRBJ1-4 and V is TRBV7-9; D may be TRBD1 (5 bases). Germline CDR1 is SEHNR and CDR2 is FQNEAQ (reference sequence). The CDR3 has 14 amino acids. Trimming left V 4 bases short and J 2 bases short, with 8 bases between.

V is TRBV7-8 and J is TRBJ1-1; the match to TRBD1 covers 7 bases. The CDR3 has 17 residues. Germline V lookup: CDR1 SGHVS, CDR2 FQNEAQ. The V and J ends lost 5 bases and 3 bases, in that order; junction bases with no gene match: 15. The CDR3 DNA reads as TGTGCCAGCAGCCCCGGACCGCAGGGGGTTAGGTACACTGAAGCTTTCTTT. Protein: CASSPGPQGVRYTEAFF.

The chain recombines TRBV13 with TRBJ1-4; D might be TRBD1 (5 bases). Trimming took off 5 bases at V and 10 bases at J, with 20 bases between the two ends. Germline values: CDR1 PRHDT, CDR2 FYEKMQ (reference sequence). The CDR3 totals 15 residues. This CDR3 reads CASSTSGHRLGKLFF. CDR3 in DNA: TGTGCCAGCAGCACCTCAGGACACCGCTTGGGAAAACTGTTTTTT.

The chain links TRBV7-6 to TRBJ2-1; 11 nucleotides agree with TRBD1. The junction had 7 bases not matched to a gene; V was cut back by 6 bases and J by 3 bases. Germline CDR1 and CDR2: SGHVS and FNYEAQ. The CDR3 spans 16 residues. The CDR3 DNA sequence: TGTGCCAGCAGGGAGACCGGGACAGGGGGCTACAATGAGCAGTTCTTC. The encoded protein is CASRETGTGGYNEQFF.

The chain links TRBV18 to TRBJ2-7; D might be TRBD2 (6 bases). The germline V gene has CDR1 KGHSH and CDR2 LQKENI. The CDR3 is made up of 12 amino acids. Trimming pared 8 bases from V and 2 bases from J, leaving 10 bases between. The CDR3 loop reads CASGLPAYEQYF. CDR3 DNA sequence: TGTGCCAGCGGACTACCGGCCTACGAGCAGTACTTC.

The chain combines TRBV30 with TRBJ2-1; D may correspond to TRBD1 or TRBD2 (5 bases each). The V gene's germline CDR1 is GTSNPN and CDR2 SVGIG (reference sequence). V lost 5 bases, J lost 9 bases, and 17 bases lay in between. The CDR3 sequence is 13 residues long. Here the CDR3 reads CAWEIAGTGEQFF. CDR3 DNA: TGTGCCTGGGAAATAGCCGGGACCGGTGAGCAGTTCTTC.

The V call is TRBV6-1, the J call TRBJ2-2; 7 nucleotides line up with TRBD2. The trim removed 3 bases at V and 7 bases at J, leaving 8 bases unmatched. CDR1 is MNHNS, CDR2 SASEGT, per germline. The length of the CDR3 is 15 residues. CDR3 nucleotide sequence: TGTGCCAGCAGTGACCCGAGCGGGGTAGGCGGGGAGCTGTTTTTT. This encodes CASSDPSGVGGELFF.

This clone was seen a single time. The DNA for the CDR3 is TGTGCCAGCAGCTTTGCCGGGGAGAACGGGACCGGGGAGCTGTTTTTT. Translating it yields CASSFAGENGTGELFF. The chain employs TRBV28 and TRBJ2-2; the D gene is possibly TRBD2 (5 bases). The CDR3 contains 16 residues. Looked up from germline, CDR1 is MDHEN and CDR2 is SYDVKM. Trimming took 6 bases from V and 5 from J, leaving 19 bases between them.

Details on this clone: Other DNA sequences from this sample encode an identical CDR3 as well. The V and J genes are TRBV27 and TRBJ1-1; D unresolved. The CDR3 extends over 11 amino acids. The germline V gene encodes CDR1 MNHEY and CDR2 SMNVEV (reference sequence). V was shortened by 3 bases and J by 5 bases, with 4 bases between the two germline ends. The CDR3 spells CASSFGTEAFF. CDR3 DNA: TGTGCCAGCAGTTTTGGTACTGAAGCTTTCTTT.

Written as DNA, the CDR3 is TGCGCCAGCAGGGGAACTAGCGGGATGTTGGGCACAGATACGCAGTATTTT. It yields the protein CASRGTSGMLGTDTQYF. The rearrangement uses TRBV10-2 and TRBJ2-3, with TRBD2 matching over 10 bases. CDR3 length: 17 residues. J was trimmed by 1 base and V by 6 bases; bases with no gene match: 10. CDR1 and CDR2 from the germline V gene are WSHSY and SAAADI.